This TCR beta chain was recovered during a study of blood T cell repertoires in COVID-19. Study summary: There were acute and convalescent COVID-19 samples, and they came from the United States, Italy and Spain. PBMCs, B-cell-depleted T cells, or T cells provided the cDNA or gDNA that made up the material.

Study processing details: How many nucleated cells were present was estimated from reference gene primer amplification. Only in-frame clones appear in the TCRdb table, and some are missing; sequencing was by immunoSEQ multiplex PCR. V, J and clone size are those of that table, while D and trimming were read from the DNA. The sample has 180,000 or so clones, around 85% seen once. This CDR3 comprises 14 residues. Germline V CDR1 and CDR2: MNHEY, SVGAGI. Deletions cut 8 bases from V and 4 bases from J, with 18 bases between. This chain uses TRBV6-5 with TRBJ2-7; TRBD2 is a possible D gene (5 bases). Material for sequencing was peripheral blood. The TCR comes from a woman of 80 years or more with acute or convalescent COVID-19. The CDR3 region has the DNA TGTGCCAGCGGCAGTGGACTGCTAATATACGAGCAGTACTTC. Protein sequence: CASGSGLLIYEQYF.